A single T cell receptor (beta chain) is shown here with its context. Its antigen is unidentified. This specimen comes from a study of cytomegalovirus exposure and HLA in healthy donors. Study-level background: The approximately 120 validation repertoires used the same platform as the 650 to 850 first-cohort repertoires, a later analysis reported. Study conclusions and caveats: Among TCR beta chains, those listed as cytomegalovirus-associated numbered about 150.

Sequencing was performed with immunoSEQ multiplex PCR; in TCRdb, only in-frame clones are kept and a portion is missing. The repertoire has around 300,000 clones, 70% to 90% of them found once; the top ten carry 1%. CDR3 length: 16 residues. Sequenced sample: PBMCs. The clonotype comes from a young woman in good health and CMV-seronegative. V gene TRBV21-1 combines with J gene TRBJ2-7; whether TRBD1, the table's D call, matches the DNA was not checked. TRBV21-1 is annotated as a pseudogene. The CDR3 coding sequence is TGTGCCAGCAGCATTGGGACAGAAGACCCCTCCTACGAGCAGTACTTC. It yields the protein CASSIGTEDPSYEQYF.